These T cell receptor beta chains were read from a single sample in a study of blood T cell repertoires in COVID-19. Method: immunoSEQ multiplex PCR; TCRdb's copy keeps in-frame clones and lacks some. The table has tens of thousands of clones, around nine tenths seen once. Material: peripheral blood. The receptors were sampled from a man of 80 years or more with COVID-19, enrolled during active disease. Each CDR3 is given with its conserved first and last residue. A D gene is named only where the DNA matches it firmly.

v_gene,j_gene,d_gene,CDR3aa
TRBV28,TRBJ1-1,TRBD1,CASSFQGARNTEAFF
TRBV5-1,TRBJ1-4,TRBD1,CASSSGQGREKLFF
TRBV4-2,TRBJ2-2,TRBD2,CASSFSGGAIGELFF
TRBV18,TRBJ1-1,-,CASSRYGRTDQAFF
TRBV25-1,TRBJ2-5,TRBD1,CASSVTGSQETQYF
TRBV9,TRBJ1-3,-,CASSVDPQSRNTIYF
TRBV7-2,TRBJ1-2,-,CASSLGTPGRGYTF
TRBV18,TRBJ1-2,TRBD1,CASSQLTGDGYTF
TRBV7-3,TRBJ1-1,TRBD1,CASSRDRGLNTEAFF
TRBV11-3,TRBJ1-1,-,CASSLPPSTEAFF
TRBV12-3/TRBV12-4,TRBJ2-5,TRBD1,CASSHRDRETQYF
TRBV7-2,TRBJ1-2,TRBD1,CASSLGNRGDYGYTF
TRBV5-1,TRBJ2-1,TRBD2,CASSLVRGGFDEQFF
TRBV9,TRBJ1-2,TRBD1,CASSVRDRDQSSNYGYTF
TRBV11-3,TRBJ2-1,TRBD1,CASSPPGTDNEQFF
TRBV4-1,TRBJ1-5,-,CASSQDRTPANQPQHF
TRBV27,TRBJ2-3,TRBD1,CASSPRDRGWGTDTQYF
TRBV5-1,TRBJ2-7,TRBD2,CASSLNYGGTAPYEQYF
TRBV6-5,TRBJ1-6,TRBD1,CASSWGQYNSPLHF
TRBV15,TRBJ1-5,-,CATSKGGGNNQPQHF
TRBV7-8,TRBJ2-1,TRBD1,CASSLDRDRDEQFF
TRBV11-3,TRBJ1-1,TRBD1,CASSPGQATEAFF
TRBV2,TRBJ2-4,-,CASSDRVGGNIQYF
TRBV11-2,TRBJ1-3,-,CASSFQGIGNTIYF
TRBV6-5,TRBJ2-5,-,CASSLRTIEETQYF
TRBV27,TRBJ1-2,-,CASSLLGAGVNYGYTF
TRBV18,TRBJ1-5,-,CASSPQGDQPQHF
TRBV5-1,TRBJ2-3,TRBD2,CASSSGTSGGTDTQYF